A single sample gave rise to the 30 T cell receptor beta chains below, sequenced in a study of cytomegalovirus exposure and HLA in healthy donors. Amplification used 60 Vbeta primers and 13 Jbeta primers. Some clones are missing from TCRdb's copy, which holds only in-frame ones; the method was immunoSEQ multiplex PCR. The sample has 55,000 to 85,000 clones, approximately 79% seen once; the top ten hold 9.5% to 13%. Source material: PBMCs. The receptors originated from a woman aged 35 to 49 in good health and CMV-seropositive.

CDR3 region: CASSSPGQGGTEAFF. The CDR3 DNA reads as TGTGCCAGCAGCTCCCCGGGACAGGGGGGAACTGAAGCTTTCTTT. The gene calls are TRBV7-8 and TRBJ1-1, with 11 bases fitting TRBD1. CDR1 is SGHVS and CDR2 is FQNEAQ in the germline V gene. This CDR3 comprises 15 residues. V lost 4 bases and J lost 5; bases outside the gene matches: 6. Full variable domain (outside the CDR3, taken from reference TRBV7-8 and TRBJ1-1): GAGVSQSPRYKVAKRGQDVALRCDPISGHVSLFWYQQALGQGPEFLTYFQNEAQLDKSGLPSDRFFAERPEGSVSTLKIQRTQQEDSAVYLCASSSPGQGGTEAFFGQGTRLTVV.

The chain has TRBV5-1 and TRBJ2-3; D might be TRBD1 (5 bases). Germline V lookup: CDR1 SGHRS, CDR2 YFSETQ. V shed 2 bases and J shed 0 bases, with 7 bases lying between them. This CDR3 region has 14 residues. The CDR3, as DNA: TGCGCCAGCAGCTTCGACAGCAGCACAGATACGCAGTATTTT. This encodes CASSFDSSTDTQYF.

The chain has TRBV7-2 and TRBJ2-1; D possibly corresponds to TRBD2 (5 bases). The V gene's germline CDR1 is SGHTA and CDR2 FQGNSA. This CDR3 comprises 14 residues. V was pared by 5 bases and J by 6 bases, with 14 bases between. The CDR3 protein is CASSLSRTSNEQFF. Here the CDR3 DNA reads TGTGCCAGCAGCCTGTCCCGGACTTCCAATGAGCAGTTCTTC.

The CDR3 coding sequence is TGTGCTAGTACTAGCGGGGGTTACAATGAGCAGTTCTTC. It specifies CASTSGGYNEQFF. This chain links TRBV12-5 with TRBJ2-1, with 11 nucleotides matching TRBD2. This CDR3 has 13 residues. Germline lookup yields CDR1 LGHNT and CDR2 FRNRAP. V was clipped by 8 bases and J by 4 bases; unmatched bases: 1.

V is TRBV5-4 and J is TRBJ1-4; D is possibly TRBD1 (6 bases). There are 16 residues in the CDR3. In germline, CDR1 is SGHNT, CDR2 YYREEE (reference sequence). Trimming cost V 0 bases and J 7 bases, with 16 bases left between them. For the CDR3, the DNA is TGTGCCAGCAGCTTGGCTCCAGGGGCGAACGGTGAAAAACTGTTTTTT. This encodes CASSLAPGANGEKLFF.

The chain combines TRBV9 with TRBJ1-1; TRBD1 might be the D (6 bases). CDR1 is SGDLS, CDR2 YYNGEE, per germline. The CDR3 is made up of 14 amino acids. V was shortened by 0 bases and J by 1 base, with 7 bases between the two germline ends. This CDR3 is CASSVAGANTEAFF. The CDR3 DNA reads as TGTGCCAGCAGCGTAGCAGGGGCGAACACTGAAGCTTTCTTT.

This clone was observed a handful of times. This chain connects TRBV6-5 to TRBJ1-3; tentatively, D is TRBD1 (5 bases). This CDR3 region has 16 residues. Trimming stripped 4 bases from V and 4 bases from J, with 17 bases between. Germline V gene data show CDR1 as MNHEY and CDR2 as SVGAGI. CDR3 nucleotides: TGTGCCAGCAGTTGGAGTCAGGGTATGAGAGGAAACACCATATATTTT. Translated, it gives CASSWSQGMRGNTIYF.

The CDR3 sequence is CASSLGTGASSGYTF. The CDR3, as DNA: TGTGCCAGCAGCTTAGGGACAGGGGCGAGTTCTGGCTACACCTTC. The rearrangement joins TRBV7-3 to TRBJ1-2, with 10 bases aligning to TRBD1. After removal of 2 bases from V and 7 bases from J, the junction contained 7 bases not matched to a gene. The CDR3 is 15 amino acids. The germline CDR1 and CDR2 sequences are SGHTA and FQGTGA.

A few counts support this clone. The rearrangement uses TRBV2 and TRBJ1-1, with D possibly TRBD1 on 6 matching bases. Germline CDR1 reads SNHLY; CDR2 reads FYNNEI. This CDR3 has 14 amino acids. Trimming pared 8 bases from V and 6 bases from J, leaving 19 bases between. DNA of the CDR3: TGTGCCAGCTTATCACAGGGTAGAGAGGCTGAAGCTTTCTTT. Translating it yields CASLSQGREAEAFF.

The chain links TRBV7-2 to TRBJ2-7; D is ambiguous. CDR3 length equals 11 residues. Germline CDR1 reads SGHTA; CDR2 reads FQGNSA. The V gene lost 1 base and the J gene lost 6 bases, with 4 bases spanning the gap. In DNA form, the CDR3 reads TGTGCCAGCAGCTTAGGGCCCGAGCAGTACTTC. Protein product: CASSLGPEQYF. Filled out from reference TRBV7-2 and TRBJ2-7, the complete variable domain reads GAGVSQSPSNKVTEKGKDVELRCDPISGHTALYWYRQSLGQGLEFLIYFQGNSAPDKSGLPSDRFSAERTGGSVSTLTIQRTQQEDSAVYLCASSLGPEQYFGPGTRLTVT.

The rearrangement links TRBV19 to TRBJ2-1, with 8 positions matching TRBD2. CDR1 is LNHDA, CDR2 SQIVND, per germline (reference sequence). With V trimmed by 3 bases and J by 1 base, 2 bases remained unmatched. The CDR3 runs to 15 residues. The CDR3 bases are TGTGCCAGTAGTATCGGGAGGGGATCCTACAATGAGCAGTTCTTC. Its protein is CASSIGRGSYNEQFF. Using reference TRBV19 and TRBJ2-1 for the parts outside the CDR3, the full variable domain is DGGITQSPKYLFRKEGQNVTLSCEQNLNHDAMYWYRQDPGQGLRLIYYSQIVNDFQKGDIAEGYSVSREKKESFPLTVTSAQKNPTAFYLCASSIGRGSYNEQFFGPGTRLTVL.

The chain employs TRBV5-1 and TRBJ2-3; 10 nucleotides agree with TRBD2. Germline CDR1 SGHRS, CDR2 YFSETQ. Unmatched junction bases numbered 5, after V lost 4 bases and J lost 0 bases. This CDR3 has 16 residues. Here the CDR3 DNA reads TGCGCCAGCAGCACCCAACTAGCGGGGAGCACAGATACGCAGTATTTT. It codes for CASSTQLAGSTDTQYF.

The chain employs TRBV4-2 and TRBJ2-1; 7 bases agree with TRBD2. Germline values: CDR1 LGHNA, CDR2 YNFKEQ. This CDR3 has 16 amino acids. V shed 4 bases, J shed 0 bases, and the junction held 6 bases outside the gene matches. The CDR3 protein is CASSLVGGSSYNEQFF. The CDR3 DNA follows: TGTGCCAGCAGCCTAGTCGGGGGGAGCTCCTACAATGAGCAGTTCTTC.

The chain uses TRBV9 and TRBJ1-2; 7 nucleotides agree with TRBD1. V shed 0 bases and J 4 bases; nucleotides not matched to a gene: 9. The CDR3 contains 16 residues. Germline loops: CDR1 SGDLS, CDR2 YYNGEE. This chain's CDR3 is CASSVGVGTAPYGYTF. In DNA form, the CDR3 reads TGTGCCAGCAGCGTAGGCGTAGGGACAGCCCCCTATGGCTACACCTTC.

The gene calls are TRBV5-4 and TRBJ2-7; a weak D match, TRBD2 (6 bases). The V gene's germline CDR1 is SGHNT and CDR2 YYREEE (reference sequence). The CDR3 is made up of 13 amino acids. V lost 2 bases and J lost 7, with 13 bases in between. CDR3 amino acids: CASSFYGAGEQYF. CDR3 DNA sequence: TGTGCCAGCAGCTTTTACGGGGCGGGAGAGCAGTACTTC.

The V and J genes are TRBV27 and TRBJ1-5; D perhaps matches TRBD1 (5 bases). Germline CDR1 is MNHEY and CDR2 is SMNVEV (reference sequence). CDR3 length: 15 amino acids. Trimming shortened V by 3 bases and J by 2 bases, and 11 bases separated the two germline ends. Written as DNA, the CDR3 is TGTGCCAGCAGTTTGTGGGGCGAGGGCAATCAGCCCCAGCATTTT. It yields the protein CASSLWGEGNQPQHF.

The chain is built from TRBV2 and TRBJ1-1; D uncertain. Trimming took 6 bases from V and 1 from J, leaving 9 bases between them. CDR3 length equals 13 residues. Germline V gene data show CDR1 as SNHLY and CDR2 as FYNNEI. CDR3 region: CASSVYQNTEAFF. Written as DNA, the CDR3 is TGTGCCAGCAGCGTCTATCAGAACACTGAAGCTTTCTTT.

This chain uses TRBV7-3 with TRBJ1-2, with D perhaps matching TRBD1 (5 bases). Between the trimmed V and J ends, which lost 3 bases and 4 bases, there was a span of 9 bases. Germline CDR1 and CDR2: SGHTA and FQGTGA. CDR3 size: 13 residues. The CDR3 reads CASSFGGTYGYTF. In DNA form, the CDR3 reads TGTGCCAGCAGCTTTGGGGGGACCTATGGCTACACCTTC.

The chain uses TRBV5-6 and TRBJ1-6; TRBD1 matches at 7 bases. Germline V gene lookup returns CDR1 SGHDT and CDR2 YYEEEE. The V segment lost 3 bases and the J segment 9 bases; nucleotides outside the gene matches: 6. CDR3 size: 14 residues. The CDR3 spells CASSSTGYGSPLHF. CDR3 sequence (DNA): TGTGCCAGCAGCTCGACAGGGTACGGTTCACCCCTCCACTTT.

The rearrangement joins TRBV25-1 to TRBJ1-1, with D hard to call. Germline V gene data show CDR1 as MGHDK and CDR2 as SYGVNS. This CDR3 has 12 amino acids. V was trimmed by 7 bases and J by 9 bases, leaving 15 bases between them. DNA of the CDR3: TGTGCCAGCACCATGACGGGTACCAAAGCTTTCTTT. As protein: CASTMTGTKAFF. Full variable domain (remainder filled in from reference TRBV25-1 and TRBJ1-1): EADIYQTPRYLVIGTGKKITLECSQTMGHDKMYWYQQDPGMELHLIHYSYGVNSTEKGDLSSESTVSRIRTEHFPLTLESARPSHTSQYLCASTMTGTKAFFGQGTRLTVV.

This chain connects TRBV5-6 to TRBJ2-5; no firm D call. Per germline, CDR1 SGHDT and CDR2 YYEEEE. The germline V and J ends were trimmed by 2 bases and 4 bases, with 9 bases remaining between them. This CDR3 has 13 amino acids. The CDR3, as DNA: TGTGCCAGCAGCTTTACGGGTGGAGAGACCCAGTACTTC. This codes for CASSFTGGETQYF.

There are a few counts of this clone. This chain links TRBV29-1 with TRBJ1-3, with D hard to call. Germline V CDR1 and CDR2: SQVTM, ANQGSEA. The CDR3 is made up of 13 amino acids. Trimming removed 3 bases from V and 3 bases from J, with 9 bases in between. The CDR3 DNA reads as TGCAGCGTTGATCAGGATGGTGGAAACACCATATATTTT. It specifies CSVDQDGGNTIYF.

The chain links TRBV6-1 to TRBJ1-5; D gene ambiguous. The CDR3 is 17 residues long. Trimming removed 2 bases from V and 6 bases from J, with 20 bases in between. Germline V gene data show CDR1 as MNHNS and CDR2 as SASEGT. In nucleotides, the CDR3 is TGTGCCAGCAGTGAATTTGGAGGCCTTCCCCCCAGTCAGCCCCAGCATTTT. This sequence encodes CASSEFGGLPPSQPQHF.

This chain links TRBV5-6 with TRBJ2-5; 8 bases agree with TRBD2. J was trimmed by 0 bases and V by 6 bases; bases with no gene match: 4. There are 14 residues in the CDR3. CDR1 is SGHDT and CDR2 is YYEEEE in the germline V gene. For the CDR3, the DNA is TGTGCCAGCATCTCACTAGCGGACCAAGAGACCCAGTACTTC. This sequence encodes CASISLADQETQYF.

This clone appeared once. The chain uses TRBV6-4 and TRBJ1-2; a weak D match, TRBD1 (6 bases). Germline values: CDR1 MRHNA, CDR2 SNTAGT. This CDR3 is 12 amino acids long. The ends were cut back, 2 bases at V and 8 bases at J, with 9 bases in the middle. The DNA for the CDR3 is TGTGCCAGCAGTGACCCTGGACAGGGCTACACCTTC. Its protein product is CASSDPGQGYTF.

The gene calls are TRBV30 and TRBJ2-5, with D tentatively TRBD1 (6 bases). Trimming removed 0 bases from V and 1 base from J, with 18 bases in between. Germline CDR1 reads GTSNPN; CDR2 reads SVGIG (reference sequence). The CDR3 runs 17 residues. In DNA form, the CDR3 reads TGTGCCTGGAGTGTAAGATATGCAGGGGTGATCCAAGAGACCCAGTACTTC. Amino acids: CAWSVRYAGVIQETQYF. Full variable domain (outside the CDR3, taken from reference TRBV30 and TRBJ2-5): SQTIHQWPATLVQPVGSPLSLECTVEGTSNPNLYWYRQAAGRGLQLLFYSVGIGQISSEVPQNLSASRPQDRQFILSSKKLLLSDSGFYLCAWSVRYAGVIQETQYFGPGTRLLVL.

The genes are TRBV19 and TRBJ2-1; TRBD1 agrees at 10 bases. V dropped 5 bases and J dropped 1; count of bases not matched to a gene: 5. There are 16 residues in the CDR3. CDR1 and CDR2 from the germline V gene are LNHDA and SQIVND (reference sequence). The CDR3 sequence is CASSPPGQGSYNEQFF. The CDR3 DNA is TGTGCCAGTAGTCCGCCGGGACAGGGGTCCTACAATGAGCAGTTCTTC. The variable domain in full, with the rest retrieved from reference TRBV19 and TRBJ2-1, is DGGITQSPKYLFRKEGQNVTLSCEQNLNHDAMYWYRQDPGQGLRLIYYSQIVNDFQKGDIAEGYSVSREKKESFPLTVTSAQKNPTAFYLCASSPPGQGSYNEQFFGPGTRLTVL.

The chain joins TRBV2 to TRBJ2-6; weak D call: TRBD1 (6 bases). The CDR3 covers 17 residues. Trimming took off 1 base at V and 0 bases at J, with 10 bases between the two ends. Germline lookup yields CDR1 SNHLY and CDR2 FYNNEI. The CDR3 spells CASSEDRVGSGANVLTF. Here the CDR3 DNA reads TGTGCCAGCAGTGAAGACAGGGTGGGCTCTGGGGCCAACGTCCTGACTTTC.

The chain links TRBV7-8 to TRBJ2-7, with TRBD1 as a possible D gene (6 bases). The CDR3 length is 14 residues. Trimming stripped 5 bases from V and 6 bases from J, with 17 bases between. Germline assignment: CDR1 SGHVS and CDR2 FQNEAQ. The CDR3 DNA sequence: TGTGCCAGCAGCCGTAACCTGGGGGCGGCCGAGCAGTACTTC. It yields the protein CASSRNLGAAEQYF.

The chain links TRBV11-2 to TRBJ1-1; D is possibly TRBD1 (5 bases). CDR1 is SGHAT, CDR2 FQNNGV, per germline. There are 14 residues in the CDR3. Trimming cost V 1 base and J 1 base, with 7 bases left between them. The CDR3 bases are TGTGCCAGCAGCTTAGGGGGGGGGAACACTGAAGCTTTCTTT. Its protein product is CASSLGGGNTEAFF.